This TCR beta chain came from a study of shared clonotypes between healthy human individuals (dated by TCRdb to 2019 to 2021). A note on the overall study: The cohort included three men and a couple of women between 18 and 49 years of age. For each donor, CD4 naive and CD4 memory were each run on three plates, CD8 naive on two plates, and CD8 memory on one plate. To estimate repertoire size and how much clonotype sharing occurs between individuals, the study deeply sequenced the blood TCR repertoires of about five healthy adults. To increase sequencing depth and limit assay-specific biases, different laboratories used diverse techniques to prepare libraries and sequence TCR repertoires. Leukapheresis yielded between about 0.9 and 9.5 billion PBMCs per donor.

Broad study findings and their caveats: Incomplete sequencing was indicated by rarefaction of sorted-subset datasets, despite the large sequencing depth. Clonotypes shared by all four sorted-subset donors showed higher generation probabilities than non-shared clonotypes. Based on pairwise subsampling, the degree of clonotype sharing among donors was expected to be affected by sequencing depth. Sampling was limited to blood, and TCR repertoires in tissue likely differ from TCR repertoires in blood. Roughly 5.2% of naive CD4, more than 3% of naive CD8, about 2.1% of memory CD4, and 0.35% to 0.5% of memory CD8 clonotypes were shared across several donors. Larger estimated clonotype richness was generally found for naive subsets than for memory subsets. The small number of donors limited the genetic and exposure-history diversity represented.

A note on this clone: Its antigen has not been determined. Base quality data are lacking; no much larger clone is found one base away.

The donors were healthy, HIV-negative adults who had no recently reported acute infections or vaccinations. All donors were Caucasian adults living in Nashville, Tennessee, USA. Magnetic negative selection was used to enrich CD4+ T cells, after which naive cells were positively selected on CD45RA and the negative fraction became the memory subset. After blood collection by leukapheresis, PBMCs were isolated using Ficoll-Histopaque density gradient centrifugation and then cryopreserved in the vapor phase of liquid nitrogen. Analytical flow cytometry was used to check the purity and quantity of every magnetically sorted T cell population. Genomic DNA was isolated from each sorted fraction and quantified by UV absorbance on a Nanodrop 2000c. Using the deep immunoSEQ assay, TCR CDR3 regions were amplified from genomic DNA by multiplex PCR. Genomic DNA extracted from each cell subset was distributed evenly over all wells of several immunoSEQ 96-well plates, and each plate served as one replicate. For sorted subsets, around 200 ng genomic DNA, equal to some 28,000 T cell genomes, was loaded into each replicate PCR. Purified libraries were measured with a Qubit 3.0 fluorometer, size-checked on a Bioanalyzer 2100, and measured again with the KAPA Library Quantification kit. Every immunoSEQ 96-well plate was sequenced on a dedicated single-read 150-cycle Illumina NextSeq 550 flow cell. Processing in the source paper ran as follows. Because the immunoSEQ output held only junctional sequences and lacked quality scores, the filtering could not match the filtering applied to full-length reads. Sequences were annotated with PyIR, a Python wrapper for IgBLAST v1.9, using IMGT germline references to assign V/J genes and CDR3. Any read was removed if the V/J assignment was weak (E-value above 1e-6), the CDR3 was missing, or the read contained stop codons, out-of-frame junctions, or ambiguous translated residues. V3J clonotypes were defined as sequences sharing an identical inferred V gene, J gene, and CDR3 amino acid sequence. Percentage overlap between repertoires was computed as shared unique clonotypes divided by the size of the smaller repertoire. Repertoire richness was assessed with RTK rarefaction, the Chao1 estimator, and Recon v2.1 estimates of unobserved clonotypes. For all TCRbeta clonotypes obtained by the gDNA method from a few donors, generation probabilities were computed with OLGA. TCRdb holds this immuneACCESS table with in-frame rearrangements only. Some clones are missing; in checked studies, unresolved V genes explain under half, and the rest has no known cause. V and J calls and clone size follow that table, whereas D and trimming were derived from the DNA. The sample includes about 1.1 million clones, with about 84% observed a single time. Together, the top ten hold more than 0.45% of the sample.

Sequencing was done on a sample of memory CD4+ T cells from PBMCs. The intended sense of this specimen's cell subset or site label: CD45RA-negative fraction. This sequence was found in a man between 18 and 29 years old in good health. Some clones in this sample may be carry-over from other donors' samples.

Read as DNA, the sequence is TGTGCCAGCAGCGCGACTAGCTCCAGGGAGCAGTTCTTC. This gives the protein CASSATSSREQFF. The sequence links TRBV9 to TRBJ2-1, and 7 bases in between align with TRBD2. At the junction V is shortened by 3 bases and J by 10 bases; bases outside the gene matches: 7. As encoded in the germline V gene, CDR1 is SGDLS while CDR2 is YYNGEE. There are 13 amino acids in the CDR3, from cysteine to phenylalanine inclusive. Only the CDR3 portion is preserved as DNA: 39 bases, with reading frame beginning at the first base.